These T cell receptor beta chains were read from a single sample in a study of beta chain features in type 1 diabetes. Only in-frame clones appear in the TCRdb table, and some are missing; sequencing was by immunoSEQ multiplex PCR. This sample carries hundreds of thousands of clones, about 32% of them seen once, and the ten largest clones take roughly 0.066%. The material sequenced was naive CD4+ T cells from blood. These receptor sequences come from a man aged 18 to 29 in good health. Both conserved end residues are part of each CDR3. D genes are given only for firm matches. Some rows mark clone size as missing; the rest say once, few, many or name a class of expanded clone.

clone size | J gene | V gene | D gene | CDR3 DNA | CDR3 protein
few | TRBJ1-1 | TRBV2 | NA | TGTGCCAGCAATATCGACAGTGTGGTCACTGAAGCTTTCTTT | CASNIDSVVTEAFF
NA | TRBJ2-7 | TRBV14 | TRBD2 | TGTGCCAGCTCTCTCTGGGGCGGGAGCTCCTACGAGCAGTACTTC | CASSLWGGSSYEQYF
once | TRBJ2-7 | TRBV30 | NA | TGTGCCTGGAGTGTGCAGGGCTACGAGCAGTACTTC | CAWSVQGYEQYF
NA | TRBJ1-1 | TRBV15 | NA | TGTGCCACCAGAAGTCCGGGGAATAGGGCTGAAGCTTTCTTT | CATRSPGNRAEAFF
NA | TRBJ1-2 | TRBV28 | TRBD1 | TGTGCCAGCAGGCCGGGACAGGTCCTCTATGGCTACACCTTC | CASRPGQVLYGYTF
few | TRBJ2-2 | TRBV4-3 | NA | TGCGCCAGCAGCTTAGAAGAGGGGGACCAAGGGCTGTTTTTT | CASSLEEGDQGLFF
few | TRBJ2-1 | TRBV9 | NA | TGTGCCAGCACGGGAGCGCAGGGGACCTACAATGAGCAGTTCTTC | CASTGAQGTYNEQFF
once | TRBJ1-1 | TRBV29-1 | TRBD1 | TGCAGCGAACAGTCAGGGGGCTACACTGAAGCTTTCTTT | CSEQSGGYTEAFF
NA | TRBJ2-1 | TRBV7-9 | TRBD2 | TGTGCCAGCAGTTCGGGACTAGCGGGAGCCACCCCATACAATGAGCAGTTCTTC | CASSSGLAGATPYNEQFF
NA | TRBJ2-7 | TRBV28 | TRBD2 | TGTGCCAGCTCGTGGCGGGAGAGCTCCTACGAGCAGTACTTC | CASSWRESSYEQYF
few | TRBJ2-7 | TRBV7-6 | TRBD2 | TGTGCCAGCAGCTCGCTCGGACTAGACATCTACGAGCAGTACTTC | CASSSLGLDIYEQYF
NA | TRBJ2-1 | TRBV11-2 | NA | TGTGCCAGCAGCCTTTTTATTGAGCAGTTCTTC | CASSLFIEQFF
NA | TRBJ1-2 | TRBV30 | NA | TGTGCCTGGAGTGTACGGCTTGGCTACACCTTC | CAWSVRLGYTF
NA | TRBJ2-3 | TRBV11-2 | NA | TGTGCCAGCAGCTCGAATAACCAAGCGGGCCTTACGCAGTATTTT | CASSSNNQAGLTQYF
NA | TRBJ2-1 | TRBV5-4 | TRBD2 | TGTGCCAGCACCTCAGGGGGACTAGCGGGAGGGTTCAACTCCAATGAGCAGTTCTTC | CASTSGGLAGGFNSNEQFF
few | TRBJ2-7 | TRBV29-1 | NA | TGCAGCGTTGGGGGGAGAATGTACGAGCAGTACTTC | CSVGGRMYEQYF
NA | TRBJ1-2 | TRBV2 | NA | TGTGCCAGCATCGACGACCTGGGGGTCGGTGGCTACACCTTC | CASIDDLGVGGYTF
once | TRBJ1-4 | TRBV7-9 | NA | TGTGCCAGCAGCTTAGTTGGGACTAATGAAAAACTGTTTTTT | CASSLVGTNEKLFF
NA | TRBJ2-7 | TRBV6-5 | NA | TGTGCCAGCAGAGAGCAGCAGGGCTACGAGCAGTACTTC | CASREQQGYEQYF
NA | TRBJ1-3 | TRBV9 | TRBD1 | TGTGCCAGCAGCGTCACAGGGGACTCTGGAAACACCATATATTTT | CASSVTGDSGNTIYF